This TCR beta chain comes out of a study of blood T cells in healthy people across ages. Concerning this clonotype itself: Its specificity is unknown.

For the second PCR, which ran for roughly 6 to 11 cycles, a sample-barcoded 5' primer and a J-beta primer mix were used. TCRdb recomputed calls from the 5' RACE reads with MiXCR, one row per CDR3 protein. The sample shows roughly 2 million distinct CDR3 sequences, roughly 52% of them seen only once. The study, taken as a whole, reports: No one knew whether donors had CMV, which possibly confounded expanded clonotype changes.

The V segment lost 3 bases and the J segment 3 bases; nucleotides outside the gene matches: 7. The germline gives CDR1 DFQATT, CDR2 SNEGSKA (reference sequence). The CDR3 consists of 15 residues. Sequencing used blood. The sequence was obtained from a woman in her 40s in good health. V usage is TRBV20-1 and J usage is TRBJ2-3; 9 bases agree with TRBD1. CDR3 loop: CSARRTGVGTDTQYF. The CDR3 coding sequence is TGCAGTGCTAGGAGGACAGGGGTCGGGACAGATACGCAGTATTTT.